The 29 T cell receptor beta chains listed next were all sequenced from one sample in a study of blood T cell repertoires in COVID-19. Here immunoSEQ multiplex PCR was the method, and the copy in TCRdb shows in-frame clones only, minus some. The table lists 90,000 to 130,000 clones, approximately 83% of them singletons. Sequenced material: peripheral blood. The receptors originated from a woman in her sixties or seventies with acute or convalescent COVID-19.

This sequence joins TRBV3-1 (or the pseudogene TRBV3-2) and TRBJ1-1; possibly TRBD1 for D (6 bases). Trimming cost V 3 bases and J 10 bases, with 18 bases left between them. The CDR3 runs to 14 residues. Looked up from germline, CDR1 is LGHDT and CDR2 is YNNKEL (reference sequence). For the CDR3, the DNA is TGTGCCAGCAGCCACACGACAGGCTCTTCGGGAGCTTTCTTT. It is translated as CASSHTTGSSGAFF.

The chain links TRBV28 to TRBJ2-3; 7 bases line up with TRBD1. This CDR3 comprises 16 residues. V lost 6 bases, J lost 4 bases, and 13 bases stayed unmatched. Germline assignment: CDR1 MDHEN and CDR2 SYDVKM. CDR3 protein: CASSDREFDRADTQYF. The CDR3 DNA reads as TGTGCCAGCAGCGACAGGGAATTCGATAGAGCAGATACGCAGTATTTT.

The rearrangement uses TRBV6-5 and TRBJ2-1; no firm D call. V was clipped by 7 bases and J by 8 bases, with 12 bases between them. The length of the CDR3 is 12 residues. Germline V lookup: CDR1 MNHEY, CDR2 SVGAGI. CDR3 sequence: CASTVRSYEQFF. In DNA form, the CDR3 reads TGTGCCAGCACCGTCAGAAGTTATGAGCAGTTCTTC.

The chain recombines TRBV28 with TRBJ1-2; TRBD1 matches at 8 bases. The CDR3 length is 16 residues. Germline CDR1 MDHEN, CDR2 SYDVKM. V shed 3 bases, J shed 8 bases, and the junction held 14 bases outside the gene matches. The CDR3 loop reads CASSLPGGLRVGGYTF. As DNA, the CDR3 is TGTGCCAGCAGTTTGCCAGGGGGCCTGCGTGTAGGAGGCTACACCTTC.

The genes are TRBV28 and TRBJ1-1; TRBD1 matches 10 bases. The CDR3 is made up of 15 amino acids. Germline V gene lookup returns CDR1 MDHEN and CDR2 SYDVKM. J lost 5 bases, V lost 3 bases, and 6 bases had no gene match. The CDR3 region is CASSLIGTGETEAFF. CDR3 DNA: TGTGCCAGCAGTTTGATCGGGACAGGGGAAACTGAAGCTTTCTTT.

This clone has just a few counts. This chain connects TRBV28 to TRBJ2-3; 7 bases are a match to TRBD1. V trimming: 8 bases; J trimming: 4 bases; junction bases outside the gene matches: 12. The CDR3 loop spans 15 amino acids. CDR1 and CDR2 (germline): MDHEN, SYDVKM. CDR3 sequence reads: CASSSLPTGADTQYF. CDR3 coding DNA: TGTGCCAGCTCCTCCTTACCTACAGGGGCAGATACGCAGTATTTT.

A few counts support this clone. The rearrangement joins TRBV18 to TRBJ1-6; possibly TRBD1 for D (6 bases). V was pared by 2 bases and J by 5 bases, with 13 bases between. The CDR3 covers 16 residues. Germline V lookup: CDR1 KGHSH, CDR2 LQKENI. CDR3 amino acids: CASSPFGGADNSPLHF. The CDR3 nucleotides are TGTGCCAGCTCACCATTTGGGGGGGCAGATAATTCACCCCTCCACTTT.

This clone was seen a few times. The CDR3 DNA is TGTGCCTGGGGCCGGGACAACTACGAGCAGTACTTC. Its translation: CAWGRDNYEQYF. This rearrangement joins TRBV30 to TRBJ2-7; a weak D match, TRBD1 (6 bases). Trimming pared 5 bases from V and 3 bases from J, leaving 11 bases between. The germline gives CDR1 GTSNPN, CDR2 SVGIG (reference sequence). The CDR3 length is 12 residues.

The chain is built from TRBV6-5 and TRBJ1-4; the match to TRBD1 covers 8 bases. With 4 bases clipped from V and 7 bases from J, the junction kept 2 bases outside the gene matches. This CDR3 region has 13 residues. Looked up from germline, CDR1 is MNHEY and CDR2 is SVGAGI. CDR3 coding DNA: TGTGCCAGCAGTTGGACAGGGAGTGAAAAACTGTTTTTT. The encoded protein is CASSWTGSEKLFF.

The chain recombines TRBV11-2 with TRBJ2-7; 8 bases fit TRBD2. With V trimmed by 4 bases and J by 3 bases, 8 bases remained unmatched. CDR1 and CDR2 (germline): SGHAT, FQNNGV. There are 15 residues in the CDR3. The CDR3 protein is CASSSSGRLGYEQYF. The CDR3 DNA reads as TGTGCCAGCAGCTCCAGCGGGAGATTGGGCTACGAGCAGTACTTC. Looking up the rest from reference TRBV11-2 and TRBJ2-7 gives the full variable domain: EAGVAQSPRYKIIEKRQSVAFWCNPISGHATLYWYQQILGQGPKLLIQFQNNGVVDDSQLPKDRFSAERLKGVDSTLKIQPAKLEDSAVYLCASSSSGRLGYEQYFGPGTRLTVT.

CDR3 nucleotide sequence: TGTGCCAGCAGTTTTAGATGGACAGCTGGAAACACCATATATTTT. Its protein product is CASSFRWTAGNTIYF. This sequence joins TRBV28 and TRBJ1-3, with TRBD1 as a possible D gene (6 bases). V was cut by 3 bases and J by 2 bases, with 11 bases left in between. CDR3 length: 15 residues. From germline, CDR1 is MDHEN and CDR2 SYDVKM.

The rearrangement uses TRBV19 and TRBJ1-5; 10 bases line up with TRBD1. V lost 4 bases and J lost 6; bases outside the gene matches: 6. This CDR3 contains 15 residues. CDR1 is LNHDA, CDR2 SQIVND, per germline (reference sequence). This chain's CDR3 is CASSRTGGWRQPQHF. The CDR3 bases are TGTGCCAGTAGTAGGACAGGGGGTTGGCGTCAGCCCCAGCATTTT. The full variable domain, in which reference TRBV19 and TRBJ1-5 provide the parts outside the CDR3, is DGGITQSPKYLFRKEGQNVTLSCEQNLNHDAMYWYRQDPGQGLRLIYYSQIVNDFQKGDIAEGYSVSREKKESFPLTVTSAQKNPTAFYLCASSRTGGWRQPQHFGDGTRLSIL.

V is TRBV7-2 and J is TRBJ1-6; 9 bases line up with TRBD1. J lost 7 bases, V lost 6 bases, and 10 bases had no gene match. The germline gives CDR1 SGHTA, CDR2 FQGNSA. The CDR3 has 16 residues. The DNA for the CDR3 is TGTGCCAGCAGGGACAGGGGTGTTTTGGCAAATTCACCCCTCCACTTT. This translates into CASRDRGVLANSPLHF.

V gene TRBV7-2 combines with J gene TRBJ1-1, with no clear D. The CDR3 consists of 13 residues. The germline V gene has CDR1 SGHTA and CDR2 FQGNSA. The germline V and J ends were trimmed by 4 bases and 4 bases, with 10 bases remaining between them. The CDR3 sequence is CASSYSMGTEAFF. In nucleotides, the CDR3 is TGTGCCAGCAGCTACAGTATGGGCACTGAAGCTTTCTTT.

V usage is TRBV19 and J usage is TRBJ1-5; TRBD1 matches 8 bases. This CDR3 is 14 amino acids long. Trimming at V came to 9 bases and at J to 9 bases, leaving 13 bases not matched to a gene. CDR1 is LNHDA and CDR2 is SQIVND in the germline V gene (reference sequence). CDR3: CASRGTGRDGPQHF. CDR3 DNA sequence: TGTGCCAGCCGGGGGACAGGAAGGGACGGGCCCCAGCATTTT.

V and J are TRBV6-2 or TRBV6-3 and TRBJ1-2; TRBD1 aligns across 10 bases. With V trimmed by 4 bases and J by 6 bases, 5 bases remained unmatched. Germline V lookup: CDR1 MNHEY, CDR2 SVGEGT. This CDR3 comprises 14 residues. The CDR3 loop reads CASSSWTGGHGYTF. The CDR3, as DNA: TGTGCCAGCAGTTCTTGGACAGGGGGGCATGGCTACACCTTC.

The rearrangement links TRBV28 to TRBJ1-1; D gene unclear. The CDR3 runs to 14 residues. Trimming cost V 3 bases and J 7 bases, with 15 bases left between them. Germline CDR1 is MDHEN and CDR2 is SYDVKM. The CDR3 nucleotides read TGTGCCAGCAGTTTTCTCCGCGGTGGCGGTGAAGCTTTCTTT. This sequence encodes CASSFLRGGGEAFF.

The chain uses TRBV13 and TRBJ2-2; D remains ambiguous. Germline V gene data show CDR1 as PRHDT and CDR2 as FYEKMQ (reference sequence). The CDR3 has 16 amino acids. The germline V and J ends were trimmed by 1 base and 1 base, with 10 bases remaining between them. This chain's CDR3 is CASSLEFGGNTGELFF. The DNA of the CDR3 is TGTGCCAGCAGCTTAGAATTCGGCGGGAACACCGGGGAGCTGTTTTTT.

The CDR3 region has the DNA TGTGCCAGCAGCTTTGGACAGGGGGCCAGCCCGGGGGAGCAGTACGTC. It encodes CASSFGQGASPGEQYV. The genes are TRBV11-1 and TRBJ2-7, with 11 bases aligning to TRBD1. V shed 3 bases, J shed 7 bases, and the junction held 11 bases outside the gene matches. This CDR3 is 16 amino acids long. Germline loops: CDR1 SGHAT, CDR2 FQDESV (reference sequence).

The chain joins TRBV5-1 to TRBJ2-3, with 7 nucleotides matching TRBD1. This CDR3 has 15 residues. V shed 6 bases and J 0 bases; nucleotides not matched to a gene: 7. Looked up from germline, CDR1 is SGHRS and CDR2 is YFSETQ. CDR3 nucleotides: TGCGCCAGCAAGGACCGGACAGGTAGCACAGATACGCAGTATTTT. Its translation: CASKDRTGSTDTQYF. The whole variable domain, remainder taken from reference TRBV5-1 and TRBJ2-3, is KAGVTQTPRYLIKTRGQQVTLSCSPISGHRSVSWYQQTPGQGLQFLFEYFSETQRNKGNFPGRFSGRQFSNSRSEMNVSTLELGDSALYLCASKDRTGSTDTQYFGPGTRLTVL.

The rearrangement uses TRBV4-1 and TRBJ2-1; TRBD2 agrees at 14 bases. CDR3 length equals 19 residues. The ends lost 2 bases at V and 2 bases at J; junction bases unmatched: 8. Germline V gene sequence: CDR1 MGHRA, CDR2 YSYEKL. For the CDR3, the DNA is TGCGCCAGCAGCCAAAAAGGACTAGCGGGAGGAAAAGCCTACAATGAGCAGTTCTTC. This encodes CASSQKGLAGGKAYNEQFF.

This clone occurred a few times. V is TRBV5-1 and J is TRBJ1-6; D ambiguous. The germline V gene encodes CDR1 SGHRS and CDR2 YFSETQ. V was shortened by 0 bases and J by 4 bases, with 14 bases between the two germline ends. The CDR3 consists of 17 residues. Written as DNA, the CDR3 is TGCGCCAGCAGCTTGGATGCAGGCACAGTTTATAATTCACCCCTCCACTTT. It is translated as CASSLDAGTVYNSPLHF.

This chain links TRBV27 with TRBJ1-2; 9 bases match TRBD1. The V gene's germline CDR1 is MNHEY and CDR2 SMNVEV (reference sequence). The CDR3 has 16 residues. With V trimmed by 2 bases and J by 2 bases, 6 bases remained unmatched. The CDR3 region is CASSLRSGQGNYGYTF. DNA of the CDR3: TGTGCCAGCAGTTTAAGATCGGGACAGGGAAACTATGGCTACACCTTC.

The V call is TRBV5-1, the J call TRBJ2-1; TRBD2 matches at 11 bases. J gave up 6 bases and V 1 base, and 6 bases lay outside the gene matches. The CDR3 length is 16 residues. Germline V CDR1 and CDR2: SGHRS, YFSETQ. The chain's CDR3 is CASSLSYSGGANEQFF. The CDR3 DNA reads as TGCGCCAGCAGCTTGTCGTATAGCGGGGGGGCCAATGAGCAGTTCTTC.

The CDR3 reads CASSHTQTSYYEQYV. CDR3 in DNA: TGTGCCAGCAGCCACACACAGACTAGCTACTACGAGCAGTACGTC. The rearrangement joins TRBV6-6 to TRBJ2-7, with TRBD2 matching 7 bases. The V and J ends lost 6 bases and 3 bases, in that order; junction bases with no gene match: 11. CDR3 length: 15 residues. Germline-derived CDR1 and CDR2 are MNHNY and SVGAGI (reference sequence).

The rearrangement links TRBV3-1 (or the pseudogene TRBV3-2) to TRBJ1-1, with a tentative D call TRBD1 (5 bases). Germline V lookup: CDR1 LGHDT, CDR2 YNNKEL (reference sequence). The V and J ends lost 1 base and 8 bases respectively, with 17 bases between them. There are 15 residues in the CDR3. The CDR3 coding sequence is TGTGCCAGCAGCCAAGGGTATCAGGGTGGAACCGAAGCTTTCTTT. Translation: CASSQGYQGGTEAFF.

As regards this clone: The same CDR3 can be traced to other DNA sequences in this sample. The V and J genes are TRBV25-1 and TRBJ1-1; 7 positions match TRBD1. Germline values: CDR1 MGHDK, CDR2 SYGVNS. This CDR3 is 12 amino acids long. Trimming at V came to 5 bases and at J to 4 bases, leaving 1 base not matched to a gene. CDR3 sequence: CASSNRGTEAFF. CDR3 sequence (DNA): TGTGCCAGCAGTAACAGGGGCACTGAAGCTTTCTTT.

This clone has just a few counts. The rearrangement links TRBV6-5 to TRBJ2-7; D gene ambiguous. V lost 7 bases and J 2 bases, leaving 18 bases between the germline ends. The CDR3 consists of 15 residues. Germline lookup yields CDR1 MNHEY and CDR2 SVGAGI. CDR3 DNA: TGTGCCAGCACCCTAGTAAGGAAGTCGGCCTACGAGCAGTACGTC. This codes for CASTLVRKSAYEQYV.

The chain links TRBV4-1 to TRBJ2-5; 7 positions match TRBD1. Trimming cost V 4 bases and J 2 bases; bases outside gene matches: 10. Germline loops: CDR1 MGHRA, CDR2 YSYEKL. The CDR3 is made up of 16 amino acids. The CDR3 protein is CASSLRQGLPQETQYF. CDR3 DNA: TGCGCCAGCAGCCTAAGACAGGGCCTGCCTCAAGAGACCCAGTACTTC.